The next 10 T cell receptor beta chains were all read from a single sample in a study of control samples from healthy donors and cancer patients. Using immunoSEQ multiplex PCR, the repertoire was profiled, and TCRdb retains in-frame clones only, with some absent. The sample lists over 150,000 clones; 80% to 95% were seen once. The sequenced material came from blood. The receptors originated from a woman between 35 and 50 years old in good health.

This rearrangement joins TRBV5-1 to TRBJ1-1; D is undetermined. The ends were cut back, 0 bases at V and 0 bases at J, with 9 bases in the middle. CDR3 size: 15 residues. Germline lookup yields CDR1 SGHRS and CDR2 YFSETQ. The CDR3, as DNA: TGCGCCAGCAGCTTGGTAGCCGCGATGAACACTGAAGCTTTCTTT. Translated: CASSLVAAMNTEAFF. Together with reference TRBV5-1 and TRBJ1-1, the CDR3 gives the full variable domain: KAGVTQTPRYLIKTRGQQVTLSCSPISGHRSVSWYQQTPGQGLQFLFEYFSETQRNKGNFPGRFSGRQFSNSRSEMNVSTLELGDSALYLCASSLVAAMNTEAFFGQGTRLTVV.

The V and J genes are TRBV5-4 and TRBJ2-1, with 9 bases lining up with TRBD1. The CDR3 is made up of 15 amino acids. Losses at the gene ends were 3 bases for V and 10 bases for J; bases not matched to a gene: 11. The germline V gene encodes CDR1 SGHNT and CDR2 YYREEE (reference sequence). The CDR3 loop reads CASSSEDRGSGEQFF. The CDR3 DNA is TGTGCCAGCAGCTCAGAGGACAGGGGAAGCGGGGAGCAGTTCTTC.

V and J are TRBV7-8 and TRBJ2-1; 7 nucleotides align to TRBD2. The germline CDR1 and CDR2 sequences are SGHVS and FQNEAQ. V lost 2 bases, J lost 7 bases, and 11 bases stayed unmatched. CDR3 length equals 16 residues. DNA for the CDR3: TGTGCCAGCAGCTTAATTTCGGGACTAACAGCAAATGAGCAGTTCTTC. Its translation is CASSLISGLTANEQFF.

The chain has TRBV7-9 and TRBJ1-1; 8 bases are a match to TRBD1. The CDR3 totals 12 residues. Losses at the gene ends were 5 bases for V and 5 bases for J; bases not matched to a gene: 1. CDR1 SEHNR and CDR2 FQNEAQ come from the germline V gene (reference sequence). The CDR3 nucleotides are TGTGCCAGCAGCGACAGGGGTACTGAAGCTTTCTTT. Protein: CASSDRGTEAFF.

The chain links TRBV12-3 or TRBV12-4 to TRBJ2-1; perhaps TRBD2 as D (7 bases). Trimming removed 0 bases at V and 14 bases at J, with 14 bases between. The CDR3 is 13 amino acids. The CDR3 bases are TGTGCCAGCAGTTTAGCGCGAGGGGAGGGGGAGTTCTTC. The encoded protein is CASSLARGEGEFF.

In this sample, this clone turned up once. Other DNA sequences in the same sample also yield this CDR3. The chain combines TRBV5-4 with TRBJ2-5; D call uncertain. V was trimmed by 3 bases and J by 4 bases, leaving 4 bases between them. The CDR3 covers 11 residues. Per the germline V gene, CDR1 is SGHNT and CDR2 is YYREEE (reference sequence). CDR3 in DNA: TGTGCCAGCAGCTCCCGAGAGACCCAGTACTTC. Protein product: CASSSRETQYF.

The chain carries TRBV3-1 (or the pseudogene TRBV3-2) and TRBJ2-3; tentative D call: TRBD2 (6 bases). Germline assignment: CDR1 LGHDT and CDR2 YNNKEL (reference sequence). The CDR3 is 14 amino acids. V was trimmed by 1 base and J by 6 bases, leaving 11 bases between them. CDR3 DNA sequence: TGTGCCAGCAGCCAAGGGGGGGTCGGGGATACGCAGTATTTT. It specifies CASSQGGVGDTQYF.

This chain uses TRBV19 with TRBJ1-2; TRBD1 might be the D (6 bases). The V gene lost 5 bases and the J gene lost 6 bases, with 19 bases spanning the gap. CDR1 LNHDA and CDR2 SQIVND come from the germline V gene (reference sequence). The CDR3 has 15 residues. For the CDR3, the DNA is TGTGCCAGTAGTCACGAAGGGGGGTTTGAAAATGGCTACACCTTC. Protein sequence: CASSHEGGFENGYTF.

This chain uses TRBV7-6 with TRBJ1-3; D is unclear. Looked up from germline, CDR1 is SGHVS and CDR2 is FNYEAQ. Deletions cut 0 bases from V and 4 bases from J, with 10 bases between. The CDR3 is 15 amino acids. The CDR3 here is CASSLADPKGNTIYF. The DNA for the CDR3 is TGTGCCAGCAGCTTAGCCGATCCAAAAGGAAACACCATATATTTT.

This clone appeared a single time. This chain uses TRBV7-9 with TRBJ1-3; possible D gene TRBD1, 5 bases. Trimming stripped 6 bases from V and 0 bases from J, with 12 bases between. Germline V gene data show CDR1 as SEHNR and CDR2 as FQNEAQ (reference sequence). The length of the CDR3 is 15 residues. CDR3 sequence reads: CASRPGHPSGNTIYF. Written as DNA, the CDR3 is TGTGCCAGCAGGCCCGGACACCCCTCTGGAAACACCATATATTTT.